Listed here are 19 T cell receptor beta chains from one sample, sequenced in a study of molecular identifiers for immune sequencing clone quantification. TCRdb processed the PCR reads anew with MiXCR; each CDR3 protein has one entry. Of about half a million distinct CDR3 sequences in the sample, about 22% were seen once. The sequenced sample was naive CD8+ T cells from blood, with Jurkat cell RNA spiked in. Sample subset: FACS-sorted CD8+CD4-CCR7+CD45RA+ naive T cells. Receptor source: a human donor in good health. Some libraries in this study had Jurkat cell RNA spiked in.

The sample holds many counts of this clonotype. This rearrangement joins TRBV7-6 to TRBJ2-2, with 9 positions matching TRBD2. The CDR3 sequence is 17 residues long. V lost 2 bases and J lost 1; bases outside the gene matches: 5. Germline CDR1 is SGHVS and CDR2 is FNYEAQ. CDR3 sequence: CASSLTYSGRNTGELFF. For the CDR3, the DNA is TGTGCCAGCAGCTTAACGTATAGCGGGAGGAACACCGGGGAGCTGTTTTTT.

The chain employs TRBV7-9 and TRBJ2-2; 9 nucleotides line up with TRBD2. Germline CDR1 and CDR2: SEHNR and FQNEAQ (reference sequence). The CDR3 is made up of 18 amino acids. After removal of 4 bases from V and 6 bases from J, the junction contained 15 bases not matched to a gene. CDR3 nucleotide sequence: TGTGCCAGCAGCTCCCGTCCCGGGACTAGCTTAGGCGCCGGGGAGCTGTTTTTT. It translates to CASSSRPGTSLGAGELFF.

This clonotype was seen a few times. The genes are TRBV11-2 and TRBJ2-5; 7 bases align to TRBD1. CDR1 SGHAT and CDR2 FQNNGV come from the germline V gene. The CDR3 extends over 15 amino acids. V was clipped by 5 bases and J by 2 bases; unmatched bases: 8. The CDR3 bases are TGTGCCAGCAGCGAGTACGGACAGGAACAAGAGACCCAGTACTTC. Its protein product is CASSEYGQEQETQYF.

This clonotype appeared a few times. V and J are TRBV30 and TRBJ2-2, with TRBD1 matching over 7 bases. This CDR3 has 15 amino acids. The germline CDR1 and CDR2 sequences are GTSNPN and SVGIG (reference sequence). The trim removed 3 bases at V and 2 bases at J, leaving 6 bases unmatched. CDR3 region: CAWSTGVINTGELFF. The CDR3 nucleotides are TGTGCCTGGAGCACAGGGGTAATAAACACCGGGGAGCTGTTTTTT.

This clonotype was detected many times. Written as DNA, the CDR3 is TGTGCCAGCAGCTTGGTGCCGGAGACCCTCGAGCAGTACTTC. This encodes CASSLVPETLEQYF. This chain joins TRBV5-4 and TRBJ2-7, with unresolved D. The CDR3 extends over 14 amino acids. Trimming took off 0 bases at V and 6 bases at J, with 13 bases between the two ends. Germline CDR1 SGHNT, CDR2 YYREEE (reference sequence).

The V call is TRBV27, the J call TRBJ2-2; D ambiguous. The CDR3 is 15 amino acids. The V and J ends lost 3 bases and 6 bases respectively, with 14 bases between them. Germline-derived CDR1 and CDR2 are MNHEY and SMNVEV (reference sequence). CDR3 sequence: CASSFIGPGPGELFF. For the CDR3, the DNA is TGTGCCAGCAGTTTTATAGGGCCCGGGCCCGGGGAGCTGTTTTTT.

This clonotype was picked up one time. The V and J genes are TRBV10-1 and TRBJ2-3, with TRBD1 as a possible D gene (5 bases). V was shortened by 2 bases and J by 4 bases, with 22 bases between the two germline ends. Germline V gene data show CDR1 as WNHNN and CDR2 as SYGVQD (reference sequence). The length of the CDR3 is 18 residues. CDR3 in DNA: TGCGCCAGCAGTGAGACCAAACCGGGCCCAGGGATTCCAGATACGCAGTATTTT. Residues: CASSETKPGPGIPDTQYF.

This clonotype was recorded at least ten times. This chain joins TRBV28 and TRBJ2-3; D unresolved. CDR1 and CDR2 from the germline V gene are MDHEN and SYDVKM. This CDR3 is 17 amino acids long. V was shortened by 1 base and J by 6 bases, with 20 bases between the two germline ends. In DNA, the CDR3 is TGTGCCAGCAGTTTATTTGGGAACTATCGACAAGGTGATACGCAGTATTTT. As protein: CASSLFGNYRQGDTQYF.

This clonotype was seen repeatedly, ten times or more. V usage is TRBV24-1 and J usage is TRBJ2-3, with D perhaps matching TRBD1 (6 bases). Looked up from germline, CDR1 is KGHDR and CDR2 is SFDVKD. Trimming removed 4 bases from V and 9 bases from J, with 13 bases in between. This CDR3 contains 13 residues. The CDR3 reads CATSDEDRATQYF. The CDR3 region has the DNA TGTGCCACCAGTGACGAGGACAGAGCGACGCAGTATTTT.

In its sample, this clonotype was seen many times. CDR3 loop: CAWSLSGGYEQYF. CDR3 DNA sequence: TGTGCCTGGAGTCTGTCAGGGGGCTACGAGCAGTACTTC. The chain links TRBV30 to TRBJ2-7, with TRBD1 matching over 7 bases. The J segment lost 3 bases and the V segment lost 2 bases, leaving 4 bases of the junction unmatched. This CDR3 is 13 amino acids long. Per the germline V gene, CDR1 is GTSNPN and CDR2 is SVGIG (reference sequence).

This clonotype was observed at least ten times. The V call is TRBV2, the J call TRBJ2-1; the match to TRBD2 covers 12 bases. V shed 0 bases, J shed 8 bases, and the junction held 5 bases outside the gene matches. Germline V lookup: CDR1 SNHLY, CDR2 FYNNEI. This CDR3 spans 16 amino acids. CDR3 bases: TGTGCCAGCAGTGAAGCCTCTAGCGGGAGGGCCGATGAGCAGTTCTTC. It translates to CASSEASSGRADEQFF.

The CDR3 reads CASSPSSPEQFF. The CDR3 DNA is TGTGCCAGCAGCCCATCTTCGCCTGAGCAGTTCTTC. This chain links TRBV7-9 with TRBJ2-1, with D unclear. The length of the CDR3 is 12 residues. V was clipped by 5 bases and J by 9 bases, with 11 bases between them. Germline V gene lookup returns CDR1 SEHNR and CDR2 FQNEAQ (reference sequence).

In its sample, this clonotype was seen many times. The chain carries TRBV29-1 and TRBJ1-1; D is uncertain. V was clipped by 6 bases and J by 3 bases, with 5 bases between them. This CDR3 spans 10 amino acids. Germline lookup yields CDR1 SQVTM and CDR2 ANQGSEA. The CDR3 bases are TGCAGCGTATTCGACACTGAAGCTTTCTTT. Its protein product is CSVFDTEAFF.

The rearrangement joins TRBV27 to TRBJ2-5; D gene uncertain. Trimming stripped 4 bases from V and 5 bases from J, with 11 bases between. The length of the CDR3 is 13 residues. In germline, CDR1 is MNHEY, CDR2 SMNVEV (reference sequence). CDR3 DNA sequence: TGTGCCAGCAGTTCAGGTGTGGCGGAGACCCAGTACTTC. It codes for CASSSGVAETQYF.

This clonotype was seen repeatedly, ten times or more. The chain couples TRBV27 to TRBJ2-7, with no clear D. Germline assignment: CDR1 MNHEY and CDR2 SMNVEV (reference sequence). This CDR3 has 16 amino acids. Trimming removed 4 bases at V and 0 bases at J, with 16 bases between. The CDR3 loop reads CASSSPKEHSSYEQYF. DNA of the CDR3: TGTGCCAGCAGTTCACCCAAAGAACACAGCTCCTACGAGCAGTACTTC.

This clonotype was found many times. The genes are TRBV2 and TRBJ1-5; D not resolved. The germline gives CDR1 SNHLY, CDR2 FYNNEI. CDR3 length: 17 residues. Trimming removed 0 bases at V and 4 bases at J, with 16 bases between. The CDR3 nucleotides read TGTGCCAGCAGTGAAGCTGCGGGTTTTACAGAGAATCAGCCCCAGCATTTT. The encoded protein is CASSEAAGFTENQPQHF.

The rearrangement uses TRBV30 and TRBJ2-7; D is ambiguous. The V end was cut by 3 bases, the J end by 0 bases, with 6 bases between. Per the germline V gene, CDR1 is GTSNPN and CDR2 is SVGIG (reference sequence). This CDR3 region has 12 residues. The DNA of the CDR3 is TGTGCCTGGAGGTTGGACTCCTACGAGCAGTACTTC. Amino acids: CAWRLDSYEQYF.

The V gene is TRBV7-2, the J gene TRBJ2-7; 7 bases line up with TRBD2. J was trimmed by 4 bases and V by 1 base; bases with no gene match: 4. This CDR3 contains 14 residues. Germline CDR1 is SGHTA and CDR2 is FQGNSA. CDR3 nucleotide sequence: TGTGCCAGCAGCTTAGATGAGGGAGGGTACGAGCAGTACTTC. It is translated as CASSLDEGGYEQYF.

The J gene is TRBJ2-3, the V gene TRBV30; D gene uncertain. The germline V and J ends were trimmed by 0 bases and 3 bases, with 10 bases remaining between them. The germline CDR1 and CDR2 sequences are GTSNPN and SVGIG (reference sequence). The CDR3 length is 14 residues. The CDR3 sequence is CAWSVTTGTDTQYF. CDR3 in DNA: TGTGCCTGGAGTGTAACCACGGGTACAGATACGCAGTATTTT.